The sequence of this TCR beta chain was determined in a study of T cell responses to AZD1222 COVID-19 vaccine. Study-level information: Pooled samples include second doses given at about 4 or 12 weeks. Study results and caveats: The CD4 TCRs associated with vaccination extended across spike and predominated at 160-218 and 743-854. Repertoire samples came only from after the peak T cell response.

On this clone: Its antigen is still unknown.

Germline-derived CDR1 and CDR2 are SGHRS and YFSETQ. CDR3 length: 11 amino acids. Trimming cost V 7 bases and J 4 bases, with 8 bases left between them. Repertoires were generated with immunoSEQ multiplex PCR, while TCRdb's copy carries only in-frame clones and drops some. The sample consists of over 150,000 clones, roughly 90% of them appearing once. The source was peripheral blood, collected on day 0 of AZD1222 vaccination. This sequence joins TRBV5-1 and TRBJ1-1; D is unresolved. The TCR was taken from an adult in good health. The CDR3 reads CASSGSTEAFF. The CDR3, as DNA: TGCGCCAGCTCGGGTTCCACTGAAGCTTTCTTT.